Each of the 19 T cell receptor beta chains below was sequenced from the same sample in a study of healthy donors' naive CD4 and CD8 T cells. TCR libraries were built from about 0.55 ug of total RNA by linear amplification. TCRdb redid the calling of the reads with MiXCR, one entry per CDR3 protein. The profile shows 180,000 or so distinct CDR3 sequences, around three quarters of them singletons. Sequenced input: naive CD4+ and CD8+ T cells sorted from blood, pooled from several donors. All receptors come from a pool of human donors in good health; the sample pools cells from several healthy donors.

The chain has TRBV7-8 and TRBJ2-1; tentative D call: TRBD2 (6 bases). V was cut by 3 bases and J by 3 bases, with 12 bases left in between. The CDR3 is made up of 15 amino acids. Germline CDR1 and CDR2: SGHVS and FQNEAQ. The CDR3 bases are TGTGCCAGCAGCTTTCGCGGGACTTTCTACAATGAGCAGTTCTTC. It codes for CASSFRGTFYNEQFF.

This chain connects TRBV27 to TRBJ1-5; unclear D gene. The CDR3 is made up of 13 amino acids. V was clipped by 0 bases and J by 6 bases, with 6 bases between them. From germline, CDR1 is MNHEY and CDR2 SMNVEV (reference sequence). CDR3 bases: TGTGCCAGCAGTTTATCGGAGGGTCAGCCCCAGCATTTT. It codes for CASSLSEGQPQHF.

This rearrangement joins TRBV11-2 to TRBJ2-7, with D perhaps given as TRBD1 or TRBD2 (5 bases each). Trimming pared 1 base from V and 3 bases from J, leaving 13 bases between. Germline V gene lookup returns CDR1 SGHAT and CDR2 FQNNGV. There are 15 residues in the CDR3. CDR3 amino acids: CASSLGGDPFYEQYF. For the CDR3, the DNA is TGTGCCAGCAGCTTAGGAGGGGACCCTTTCTACGAGCAGTACTTC. Together with reference TRBV11-2 and TRBJ2-7, the CDR3 gives the full variable domain: EAGVAQSPRYKIIEKRQSVAFWCNPISGHATLYWYQQILGQGPKLLIQFQNNGVVDDSQLPKDRFSAERLKGVDSTLKIQPAKLEDSAVYLCASSLGGDPFYEQYFGPGTRLTVT.

The sample holds a few counts of this clonotype. V usage is TRBV12-3 or TRBV12-4 and J usage is TRBJ2-7; D remains ambiguous. The CDR3 spans 12 residues. Trimming stripped 8 bases from V and 0 bases from J, with 8 bases between. The CDR3 bases are TGTGCCAGCGGGTTGAGCTCCTACGAGCAGTACTTC. Protein sequence: CASGLSSYEQYF.

V gene TRBV29-1 combines with J gene TRBJ2-1; D gene uncertain. Germline V CDR1 and CDR2: SQVTM, ANQGSEA. The germline V and J ends were trimmed by 0 bases and 0 bases, with 12 bases remaining between them. This CDR3 has 16 amino acids. The CDR3 region has the DNA TGCAGCGTTGAAGATCCCGAGGCATCCTCCTACAATGAGCAGTTCTTC. It yields the protein CSVEDPEASSYNEQFF.

This clonotype was seen only a few times. This chain connects TRBV6-6 to TRBJ1-1; 7 positions match TRBD1. Losses at the gene ends were 3 bases for V and 1 base for J; bases not matched to a gene: 8. This CDR3 is 16 amino acids long. Germline CDR1 and CDR2: MNHNY and SVGAGI (reference sequence). The DNA of the CDR3 is TGTGCCAGCAGTTATCCTCGGACAGGCGGGAACACTGAAGCTTTCTTT. Amino acids: CASSYPRTGGNTEAFF.

The V gene is TRBV2, the J gene TRBJ2-1; a weak D match, TRBD2 (5 bases). The CDR3 consists of 16 residues. V lost 6 bases and J lost 7, with 22 bases in between. Germline V lookup: CDR1 SNHLY, CDR2 FYNNEI. CDR3 in DNA: TGTGCCAGCAGGAGGGATCTATATGACGTGTCGAATGAGCAGTTCTTC. Its protein is CASRRDLYDVSNEQFF.

This clonotype is a singleton in its sample. The chain has TRBV20-1 and TRBJ2-3, with D unclear. From germline, CDR1 is DFQATT and CDR2 SNEGSKA (reference sequence). This CDR3 contains 14 residues. Trimming pared 5 bases from V and 0 bases from J, leaving 12 bases between. The CDR3 region has the DNA TGCAGTGCTCCGAAGACAACTAGCACAGATACGCAGTATTTT. Protein product: CSAPKTTSTDTQYF.

This clonotype was recorded only once. This sequence joins TRBV6-1 and TRBJ2-7; possible D gene TRBD2, 5 bases. The CDR3 consists of 14 residues. V was shortened by 2 bases and J by 6 bases, with 14 bases between the two germline ends. Germline assignment: CDR1 MNHNS and CDR2 SASEGT. The CDR3 region is CASSEIGRGCEQYF. CDR3 bases: TGTGCCAGCAGTGAAATTGGCAGAGGGTGCGAGCAGTACTTC.

This clonotype showed up just a few times. The gene calls are TRBV4-2 and TRBJ1-2; D may be TRBD1 (6 bases). V shed 5 bases and J shed 2 bases, with 18 bases lying between them. This CDR3 comprises 16 residues. The germline CDR1 and CDR2 sequences are LGHNA and YNFKEQ. In nucleotides, the CDR3 is TGTGCCAGCAGCAGAATATCCTGGGACACCAACTATGGCTACACCTTC. This codes for CASSRISWDTNYGYTF.

The chain uses TRBV6-2 or TRBV6-3 and TRBJ1-3, with 7 bases that match TRBD1. The CDR3 runs to 15 residues. J was trimmed by 4 bases and V by 2 bases; bases with no gene match: 5. Germline V gene sequence: CDR1 MNHEY, CDR2 SVGEGT. The CDR3 DNA sequence: TGTGCCAGCAGTTACCCACAGGGGAGGGGAAACACCATATATTTT. Translated: CASSYPQGRGNTIYF.

This clonotype occurred a few times. The CDR3 is CASSTNSAVPFSGANVLTF. The CDR3 region has the DNA TGTGCCAGTAGTACCAACTCAGCGGTTCCTTTCTCTGGGGCCAACGTCCTGACTTTC. V gene TRBV19 combines with J gene TRBJ2-6; D possibly corresponds to TRBD2 (5 bases). Germline CDR1 LNHDA, CDR2 SQIVND (reference sequence). V lost 4 bases and J lost 0, with 19 bases in between. The length of the CDR3 is 19 residues.

The rearrangement uses TRBV6-5 and TRBJ2-7; no clear D. The CDR3 runs 14 residues. The V end was cut by 2 bases, the J end by 0 bases, with 8 bases between. Germline V gives CDR1 MNHEY, CDR2 SVGAGI. This CDR3 is CASSYTVSSYEQYF. In DNA, the CDR3 is TGTGCCAGCAGTTACACCGTGAGCTCCTACGAGCAGTACTTC.

This chain links TRBV19 with TRBJ2-7; weak D call: TRBD2 (5 bases). The CDR3 consists of 13 residues. Trimming pared 8 bases from V and 1 base from J, leaving 12 bases between. In germline, CDR1 is LNHDA, CDR2 SQIVND (reference sequence). CDR3 region: CASGQRASYEQYF. The CDR3 nucleotides read TGTGCCAGTGGGCAGAGGGCATCCTACGAGCAGTACTTC.

The chain is built from TRBV18 and TRBJ1-2; unclear D gene. Trimming removed 3 bases at V and 4 bases at J, with 9 bases between. The CDR3 has 13 amino acids. The germline CDR1 and CDR2 sequences are KGHSH and LQKENI. CDR3 sequence: CASSPGQAYGYTF. The CDR3 DNA reads TGTGCCAGCTCACCGGGCCAGGCCTATGGCTACACCTTC.

The V and J genes are TRBV4-3 and TRBJ2-1; D perhaps matches TRBD1 (5 bases). V shed 0 bases and J shed 4 bases, with 10 bases lying between them. This CDR3 has 15 amino acids. Germline-derived CDR1 and CDR2 are LGHNA and YSLEER. In DNA, the CDR3 is TGCGCCAGCAGCCAAGATCAGGGCGGATACAATGAGCAGTTCTTC. It encodes CASSQDQGGYNEQFF.

In its sample, this clonotype was seen once. The chain joins TRBV19 to TRBJ1-5; no clear D gene. The CDR3 is 13 residues long. CDR1 is LNHDA and CDR2 is SQIVND in the germline V gene (reference sequence). V lost 0 bases and J 4 bases, leaving 4 bases between the germline ends. The CDR3 loop reads CASSIDLNQPQHF. In DNA form, the CDR3 reads TGTGCCAGTAGTATAGATCTTAATCAGCCCCAGCATTTT. The complete variable domain, with remaining parts taken from reference TRBV19 and TRBJ1-5, reads DGGITQSPKYLFRKEGQNVTLSCEQNLNHDAMYWYRQDPGQGLRLIYYSQIVNDFQKGDIAEGYSVSREKKESFPLTVTSAQKNPTAFYLCASSIDLNQPQHFGDGTRLSIL.

The chain carries TRBV4-1 and TRBJ2-3; TRBD1 matches 7 bases. V was pared by 3 bases and J by 3 bases, with 9 bases of the junction left unmatched. The CDR3 loop spans 16 amino acids. Germline V CDR1 and CDR2: MGHRA, YSYEKL. CDR3 protein: CASSHRQGLLTDTQYF. CDR3 DNA sequence: TGCGCCAGCAGCCACCGACAGGGCTTATTGACAGATACGCAGTATTTT.

For the CDR3, the DNA is TGTGCCAGCAGTACGGACAGAAACACTGAAGCTTTCTTT. Its translation is CASSTDRNTEAFF. The gene calls are TRBV28 and TRBJ1-1, with a possible D match to TRBD1 (6 bases). V was clipped by 5 bases and J by 2 bases, with 9 bases between them. Germline CDR1 MDHEN, CDR2 SYDVKM. CDR3 size: 13 residues.